These 30 T cell receptor beta chains came from one sample sequenced in a study of tumor-infiltrating lymphocytes in primary liver carcinoma. Extraction also yielded germline DNA, while blood RNA was obtained from unsorted whole blood. Using a constant-region primer together with ProtoScript II reverse transcriptase, TCR beta cDNA was made from approximately 0.55 ug of total RNA. Researchers made the TCR beta libraries by running three nested multiplex PCR rounds with slightly modified ARM-PCR. Investigators reported that the first two PCR rounds, at about 9 cycles each, used TRBV1-TRBV30 forward primers with a C-beta reverse primer. Each CDR3 protein gets one entry after TCRdb re-called the multiplex PCR reads with MiXCR. The sample consists of 300,000 to 350,000 distinct CDR3 sequences, 65% of them appearing once. What was sequenced was peripheral blood. The receptors derive from a man aged 35 to 55 with primary liver carcinoma and hepatitis B virus infection.

This clonotype was seen at least ten times. The gene calls are TRBV10-2 and TRBJ2-1; D is ambiguous. CDR3 length: 13 residues. Germline CDR1 is WSHSY and CDR2 is SAAADI. V lost 4 bases, J lost 6 bases, and 10 bases lay in between. This CDR3 reads CASSGIRVNEQFF. The CDR3 nucleotides read TGCGCCAGCAGTGGAATAAGAGTCAATGAGCAGTTCTTC.

Regarding this clonotype: A much larger clone differs by one base, so this may be a read error. CDR3 coding DNA: TGTGCCTGCAGTGTTACCTGGCAGGGGGATGGCTACACCTTC. Translated: CACSVTWQGDGYTF. The rearrangement uses TRBV6-1 and TRBJ1-2, with TRBD1 matching 7 bases. The CDR3 has 14 residues. CDR1 is MNHNS and CDR2 is SASEGT in the germline V gene.

The chain has TRBV7-9 and TRBJ2-7; 7 positions agree with TRBD1. The CDR3 has 16 amino acids. V gave up 0 bases and J gave up 0 bases; unmatched junction bases: 5. The germline V gene has CDR1 SEHNR and CDR2 FQNEAQ (reference sequence). CDR3 coding DNA: TGTGCCAGCAGCTTAGCAAGGGGACAGTTCTCCTACGAGCAGTACTTC. This encodes CASSLARGQFSYEQYF.

The chain joins TRBV12-3 or TRBV12-4 to TRBJ1-4, with a possible D match to TRBD1 (6 bases). CDR3 length equals 14 residues. V lost 5 bases and J 7 bases, leaving 14 bases between the germline ends. The CDR3 nucleotides are TGTGCCAGCAGTACCAGGACAGTTGGTGAAAAACTGTTTTTT. It yields the protein CASSTRTVGEKLFF.

The chain joins TRBV30 to TRBJ2-3; weak D call: TRBD2 (6 bases). The CDR3 sequence is 13 residues long. In germline, CDR1 is GTSNPN, CDR2 SVGIG (reference sequence). The germline V and J ends were trimmed by 2 bases and 8 bases, with 14 bases remaining between them. The chain's CDR3 is CAWSTMTAGTQYF. DNA of the CDR3: TGTGCCTGGAGTACGATGACAGCGGGTACGCAGTATTTT.

The rearrangement uses TRBV29-1 and TRBJ1-2; 11 bases align to TRBD1. The CDR3 runs to 12 residues. CDR1 is SQVTM, CDR2 ANQGSEA, per germline. With V trimmed by 6 bases and J by 8 bases, 5 bases remained unmatched. CDR3 nucleotides: TGCAGCGTAAGGACAGGGGGCGACGGCTACACCTTC. It codes for CSVRTGGDGYTF.

On this clonotype: One junction end does not reproduce the germline sequence, and a read error may be involved. The rearrangement uses TRBV5-4 and TRBJ1-2, with D hard to call. Germline V gene lookup returns CDR1 SGHNT and CDR2 YYREEE (reference sequence). CDR3 length: 13 residues. The CDR3 region has the DNA TGTGCCAACAGCTTGATAGCGGGAGATGGCTACACCTTC. It is translated as CANSLIAGDGYTF.

Concerning this clonotype: Relative to the germline gene, one junction end is altered; a read error may explain this. J is TRBJ2-4 and V is TRBV4-2; TRBD1 or TRBD2 may be the D gene (5 bases each). CDR3 length equals 16 residues. Germline lookup yields CDR1 LGHNA and CDR2 YNFKEQ. CDR3 loop: CASNQVGASAKNIQYF. The CDR3 DNA follows: TGTGCCAGCAACCAAGTCGGGGCGTCGGCCAAAAACATTCAGTACTTC.

This chain uses TRBV7-3 with TRBJ2-3, with D unresolved. This CDR3 comprises 13 residues. With 0 bases removed from V and 6 bases from J, the gap between germline ends came to 7 bases. Looked up from germline, CDR1 is SGHTA and CDR2 is FQGTGA. CDR3 sequence (DNA): TGTGCCAGCAGCTTAACGATTGGGGATACGCAGTATTTT. The encoded protein is CASSLTIGDTQYF.

The sample holds one count of this clonotype. The junction departs from the called germline gene at one end, perhaps through a read error. The J gene is TRBJ2-3, the V gene TRBV6-2 or TRBV6-3, with D unresolved. The CDR3 covers 13 residues. Germline assignment: CDR1 MNHEY and CDR2 SVGEGT. The CDR3 DNA reads TGTGCCTGCAGTTACGGTTTAGTAGATACGCAGTATTTT. Protein sequence: CACSYGLVDTQYF.

There are a few counts of this clonotype. V and J are TRBV5-1 and TRBJ2-3; TRBD2 agrees at 9 bases. J was trimmed by 5 bases and V by 0 bases; bases with no gene match: 7. Germline lookup yields CDR1 SGHRS and CDR2 YFSETQ. The CDR3 is made up of 16 amino acids. The DNA for the CDR3 is TGCGCCAGCAGCTTGGCCGTGCCTAGCGGGGAAGATACGCAGTATTTT. It translates to CASSLAVPSGEDTQYF. The full variable domain, completed using reference TRBV5-1 and TRBJ2-3, is KAGVTQTPRYLIKTRGQQVTLSCSPISGHRSVSWYQQTPGQGLQFLFEYFSETQRNKGNFPGRFSGRQFSNSRSEMNVSTLELGDSALYLCASSLAVPSGEDTQYFGPGTRLTVL.

The chain recombines TRBV6-5 with TRBJ2-7, with 8 bases matching TRBD2. CDR1 MNHEY and CDR2 SVGAGI come from the germline V gene. The CDR3 has 15 residues. V shed 5 bases, J shed 12 bases, and the junction held 18 bases outside the gene matches. CDR3 sequence (DNA): TGTGCCAGCAGTCCCCGGACTAGCTCTGCCTACGAACGGTACTTC. Residues: CASSPRTSSAYERYF.

Details on this clonotype: The CDR3 ends on some other residue instead of the conserved phenylalanine or tryptophan, so this is likely a read error. The chain carries TRBV4-2 and TRBJ2-7; 13 nucleotides agree with TRBD2. Germline loops: CDR1 LGHNA, CDR2 YNFKEQ. CDR3 length: 17 amino acids. Here the CDR3 DNA reads TGTGCCAGCAGTCAAGCCCTGGGACTAGCGGGAACCTACGAGCAGTACCTC. This codes for CASSQALGLAGTYEQYL.

This clonotype was picked up one time. One end of the junction is discordant with germline, which a read error may explain. The J gene is TRBJ2-7, the V gene TRBV4-3; D may match TRBD1 or TRBD2 (5 bases each). Germline lookup yields CDR1 LGHNA and CDR2 YSLEER. The CDR3 runs to 15 residues. CDR3 nucleotides: TGCTCCAGCAGCCAAGATGCGGGCAGGGTGGGAGAGCAGTACTTC. Translation gives CSSSQDAGRVGEQYF.

The V gene is TRBV11-2, the J gene TRBJ2-7; TRBD1 matches 7 bases. CDR3 length: 15 amino acids. CDR1 is SGHAT and CDR2 is FQNNGV in the germline V gene. The J segment lost 3 bases and the V segment lost 6 bases, leaving 11 bases of the junction unmatched. CDR3 bases: TGTGCCAGCAGGCCAATAGAGGGGGCTTTCTACGAGCAGTACTTC. Its translation: CASRPIEGAFYEQYF.

On this clonotype: A much bigger clone sits one base away, suggesting this may be a read error. This CDR3 is missing its conserved last phenylalanine or tryptophan, likely due to a read error. The chain joins TRBV12-3 or TRBV12-4 to TRBJ2-7; maybe TRBD2 (5 bases). V lost 6 bases, J lost 3 bases, and 9 bases lay in between. This CDR3 region has 12 residues. The CDR3 bases are TGTGCCAGCAGCCGGACTGACTACGAGCAGTACTCC. The encoded protein is CASSRTDYEQYS.

Note on this clonotype: This sequence may be a read error, since a much larger clone differs from it by one base. This chain joins TRBV6-5 and TRBJ2-1; no clear D. Germline loops: CDR1 MNHEY, CDR2 SVGAGI. The CDR3 runs 12 residues. Trimming removed 6 bases at V and 8 bases at J, with 11 bases between. CDR3 loop: CASRYRDDEQFF. CDR3 DNA: TGTGCCAGCAGATACCGAGACGATGAGCAGTTCTTC.

The J gene is TRBJ1-4, the V gene TRBV5-1; perhaps TRBD1 as D (6 bases). Germline CDR1 SGHRS, CDR2 YFSETQ. The CDR3 sequence is 16 residues long. The V and J ends lost 0 bases and 4 bases respectively, with 13 bases between them. CDR3 sequence (DNA): TGCGCCAGCAGCTTGGCCCCGCAGGGGAGTAATGAAAAACTGTTTTTT. As protein: CASSLAPQGSNEKLFF. Full variable domain (remainder filled in from reference TRBV5-1 and TRBJ1-4): KAGVTQTPRYLIKTRGQQVTLSCSPISGHRSVSWYQQTPGQGLQFLFEYFSETQRNKGNFPGRFSGRQFSNSRSEMNVSTLELGDSALYLCASSLAPQGSNEKLFFGSGTQLSVL.

A remark on this clonotype: Germline and junction disagree at one end, which may indicate a read error. The chain couples TRBV7-8 to TRBJ1-5; possibly TRBD1 for D (6 bases). The CDR3 is made up of 14 amino acids. Germline V gives CDR1 SGHVS, CDR2 FQNEAQ. The CDR3 DNA reads as TGTGCCAGCAGTTTAGCAGGGGCAAATCAGTCCCACCATTTT. This sequence encodes CASSLAGANQSHHF.

This clonotype was seen many times. This chain joins TRBV11-2 and TRBJ2-7; TRBD2 matches 7 bases. V lost 4 bases, J lost 2 bases, and 8 bases stayed unmatched. Germline loops: CDR1 SGHAT, CDR2 FQNNGV. CDR3 length equals 15 residues. The CDR3 DNA is TGTGCCAGCAGCTGGCCTAGCGGCGCCGCCTACGAGCAGTACTTC. Its protein product is CASSWPSGAAYEQYF.

Comment on this clonotype: This may be a read error, as it is one base from a much larger clone. This rearrangement joins TRBV6-5 to TRBJ2-5; unclear D gene. V shed 8 bases and J shed 4 bases, with 11 bases lying between them. Looked up from germline, CDR1 is MNHEY and CDR2 is SVGAGI. The CDR3 contains 12 residues. CDR3 sequence: CASGENLETQYF. In nucleotides, the CDR3 is TGTGCCAGCGGTGAGAACCTAGAGACCCAGTACTTC.

The chain employs TRBV11-2 and TRBJ2-7; D is possibly TRBD1 (6 bases). Trimming took off 5 bases at V and 9 bases at J, with 23 bases between the two ends. Germline values: CDR1 SGHAT, CDR2 FQNNGV. This CDR3 is 15 amino acids long. CDR3 protein: CASSVTGLGSGGQYF. The DNA of the CDR3 is TGTGCCAGCAGCGTTACAGGGTTGGGGTCCGGTGGGCAGTACTTC.

For this clonotype: This may be a read error, as it is one base from a much larger clone. This chain joins TRBV6-2 or TRBV6-3 and TRBJ2-1, with D perhaps assigned TRBD1 or TRBD2 (5 bases each). This CDR3 region has 13 residues. Germline V gives CDR1 MNHEY, CDR2 SVGEGT. Here the CDR3 DNA reads TGTGCCAGCAGCAGGGAGCGCGTCTATGAGCGGTTCTTC. Its protein is CASSRERVYERFF.

This clonotype appeared a single time. A junction end diverges from the germline sequence, so it may reflect a read error. The chain combines TRBV11-2 with TRBJ1-1; 10 nucleotides line up with TRBD1. The length of the CDR3 is 16 residues. Per germline, CDR1 SGHAT and CDR2 FQNNGV. CDR3 in amino acids: CASSLGTGGLNTEVFF. The CDR3 region has the DNA TGTGCCAGCAGCTTAGGGACAGGGGGTTTGAACACTGAAGTTTTCTTT.

Only a few counts were recorded for this clonotype. The junction departs from germline at one end; a sequencing error may be responsible. The chain couples TRBV6-5 to TRBJ1-3; D call uncertain. The CDR3 totals 18 residues. The germline gives CDR1 MNHEY, CDR2 SVGAGI. The CDR3 sequence is CVSSPARGLTGSGNTIYF. DNA of the CDR3: TGTGTCAGCAGCCCCGCACGAGGCCTAACCGGCTCTGGAAACACCATATATTTT.

The V call is TRBV28, the J call TRBJ2-7, with 12 bases lining up with TRBD2. The junction had 2 bases not matched to a gene; V was cut back by 4 bases and J by 4 bases. The CDR3 runs to 14 residues. Germline CDR1 is MDHEN and CDR2 is SYDVKM. The CDR3 region is CASSYLAGGYEQYF. Written as DNA, the CDR3 is TGTGCCAGCAGTTACCTAGCGGGAGGGTACGAGCAGTACTTC.

The chain joins TRBV28 to TRBJ2-6; D unresolved. Germline loops: CDR1 MDHEN, CDR2 SYDVKM. The CDR3 is 15 residues long. The V gene lost 7 bases and the J gene lost 0 bases, with 10 bases spanning the gap. CDR3 sequence: CASKGSSSGANVLTF. In DNA, the CDR3 is TGTGCCAGCAAAGGAAGCTCCTCTGGGGCCAACGTCCTGACTTTC.

The chain has TRBV12-3 or TRBV12-4 and TRBJ2-7; 9 bases match TRBD1. CDR3 size: 14 residues. Unmatched junction bases numbered 6, after V lost 9 bases and J lost 0 bases. As DNA, the CDR3 is TGTGCCAGTCGAGGACAGGGGATCTCCTACGAGCAGTACTTC. Protein sequence: CASRGQGISYEQYF.

The chain uses TRBV6-5 and TRBJ2-7, with D perhaps matching TRBD2 (5 bases). CDR1 and CDR2 from the germline V gene are MNHEY and SVGAGI. CDR3 length: 17 amino acids. Between the trimmed V and J ends, which lost 0 bases and 5 bases, there was a span of 20 bases. CDR3 coding DNA: TGTGCCAGCAGTTACTCCAACAGCCCCGGGGTTCCCCACGAGCAGTACTTC. Residues: CASSYSNSPGVPHEQYF.

The V and J genes are TRBV4-2 and TRBJ2-5, with 11 positions matching TRBD2. V was pared by 6 bases and J by 4 bases, with 10 bases of the junction left unmatched. Germline loops: CDR1 LGHNA, CDR2 YNFKEQ. The CDR3 is made up of 16 amino acids. Here the CDR3 DNA reads TGTGCCAGCAGGCTGACTAGCGGGAATTCCGGAGAGACCCAGTACTTC. Encoded protein: CASRLTSGNSGETQYF.